Below are 17 T cell receptor beta chains sequenced from a single sample in a study of T cells in Graves' hyperthyroidism and ophthalmopathy. Amplification of TCR beta CDR3 regions used RNA as the template. In the first-round RT-PCR of the TCR CDR3, the HTBI primer set was used. MiXCR, applied by TCRdb to the multiplex PCR reads, yields one record per CDR3 protein. The sample lists hundreds of thousands of distinct CDR3 sequences, over 15% seen once, with 3.7% in the top ten. The specimen sequenced was blood. The receptors shown here come from a woman aged 18-29 years with Graves' hyperthyroidism.

This clonotype appeared many times. The rearrangement joins TRBV30 to TRBJ1-2, with TRBD1 as a possible D gene (6 bases). Looked up from germline, CDR1 is GTSNPN and CDR2 is SVGIG (reference sequence). CDR3 length equals 15 residues. V dropped 4 bases and J dropped 8 bases, with 23 bases sitting between them. CDR3 residues: CAWNKNRANLWGYTF. Here the CDR3 DNA reads TGTGCCTGGAACAAAAACAGGGCGAATCTCTGGGGCTACACCTTC.

Details on this clonotype: Since a much larger clone is just one base distant, this may be a read error. The genes are TRBV6-7 and TRBJ2-5; D gene ambiguous. TRBV6-7 is placed among ORFs of uncertain function. The CDR3 sequence is 16 residues long. The CDR3 sequence: CANSYSHSLEQETQYF. The DNA for the CDR3 is TGTGCCAACAGTTACTCCCACAGTTTGGAACAAGAGACCCAGTACTTC.

In regard to this clonotype: The junction departs from germline at one end; a sequencing error may be responsible. The CDR3 DNA reads as TGTGCTAGCAGCTTAGCCCCGCCGAGCGGGAGTGGCGGGGAGCTGTTTTTT. Translating it yields CASSLAPPSGSGGELFF. The gene calls are TRBV7-7 and TRBJ2-2, with 8 positions matching TRBD2. This CDR3 comprises 17 residues. Germline CDR1 and CDR2: SSHAT and FNYEAQ (reference sequence).

The chain has TRBV20-1 and TRBJ1-2; the D is unclear. The V end was cut by 5 bases, the J end by 6 bases, with 25 bases between. CDR1 DFQATT and CDR2 SNEGSKA come from the germline V gene (reference sequence). The CDR3 has 16 residues. CDR3 amino acids: CSAGKVWRPDTDGYTF. CDR3 coding DNA: TGCAGTGCTGGGAAGGTTTGGCGGCCGGATACAGATGGCTACACCTTC.

The rearrangement uses TRBV11-1 and TRBJ1-1, with unresolved D. Trimming pared 2 bases from V and 1 base from J, leaving 11 bases between. This CDR3 is 15 amino acids long. The germline V gene has CDR1 SGHAT and CDR2 FQDESV (reference sequence). The CDR3 reads CASSLKGQPNTEAFF. CDR3 in DNA: TGTGCCAGCAGCTTAAAGGGTCAGCCGAACACTGAAGCTTTCTTT.

The chain has TRBV4-2 and TRBJ1-1; D call uncertain. The CDR3 loop spans 14 amino acids. The germline gives CDR1 LGHNA, CDR2 YNFKEQ. The V end lost 0 bases, the J end lost 2 bases, and 7 bases lay between the germline ends. CDR3 sequence (DNA): TGTGCCAGCAGCCAAGATGCCCAAAACACTGAAGCTTTCTTT. Translation: CASSQDAQNTEAFF.

This clonotype has just a few counts. The chain links TRBV28 to TRBJ2-7; 9 bases align to TRBD1. Germline trimming cut 5 bases from V and 3 bases from J; bases unmatched to any gene: 8. The CDR3 is 15 amino acids. Germline V gene sequence: CDR1 MDHEN, CDR2 SYDVKM. The CDR3: CASSDLRDRVYEQYF. The CDR3 DNA reads TGTGCCAGCAGTGATCTCCGGGACAGGGTCTACGAGCAGTACTTC.

Many counts were recorded for this clonotype. This sequence joins TRBV20-1 and TRBJ1-1, with 8 positions matching TRBD1. V trimming: 3 bases; J trimming: 1 base; junction bases outside the gene matches: 10. CDR3 size: 16 residues. Per germline, CDR1 DFQATT and CDR2 SNEGSKA (reference sequence). The CDR3 region has the DNA TGCAGTGCTAGGAGACAGGGGCTAAGCGGGAACACTGAAGCTTTCTTT. As protein: CSARRQGLSGNTEAFF.

This clonotype appeared many times. The chain has TRBV4-2 and TRBJ2-7; no firm D call. Trimming removed 0 bases from V and 7 bases from J, with 13 bases in between. The length of the CDR3 is 14 residues. Germline values: CDR1 LGHNA, CDR2 YNFKEQ. Written as DNA, the CDR3 is TGTGCCAGCAGCCAAGAGGCCACCCTCGGGGAGCAGTACTTC. Protein sequence: CASSQEATLGEQYF.

This clonotype was detected a few times. This CDR3 is CSARVTGELFF. The CDR3 region has the DNA TGCAGTGCTAGAGTCACCGGGGAGCTGTTTTTT. The rearrangement joins TRBV20-1 to TRBJ2-2; D remains unclear. Germline CDR1 DFQATT, CDR2 SNEGSKA (reference sequence). Trimming removed 1 base at V and 4 bases at J, with 1 base between. This CDR3 is built from 11 residues.

This clonotype appeared many times. The chain has TRBV15 and TRBJ1-4, with 9 nucleotides matching TRBD1. J gave up 7 bases and V 4 bases, and 10 bases lay outside the gene matches. Germline lookup yields CDR1 LNHNV and CDR2 YYDKDF (reference sequence). The CDR3 sequence is 16 residues long. This chain's CDR3 is CATSTPMGTGSEKLFF. The CDR3 region has the DNA TGTGCCACCAGCACTCCAATGGGGACAGGGAGTGAAAAACTGTTTTTT.

As concerns this clonotype: A single base separates this from a much larger clone, so it may be a read error. The chain links TRBV2 to TRBJ2-3, with 7 bases that match TRBD1. The CDR3 consists of 14 residues. Germline V CDR1 and CDR2: SNHLY, FYNNEI. CDR3 loop: CASSEDRSTDTRYF. The CDR3, as DNA: TGTGCCAGCAGTGAGGACAGGAGCACAGATACGCGGTATTTT.

A word on this clonotype: The junction does not match germline at one end; this may be a read error. The V call is TRBV11-2, the J call TRBJ2-5; maybe TRBD2 (6 bases). The CDR3 contains 15 residues. Germline V lookup: CDR1 SGHAT, CDR2 FQNNGV. CDR3 amino acids: CASSLGGNRQETKYF. The CDR3, as DNA: TGTGCCAGCAGCTTGGGGGGAAACCGTCAAGAGACCAAGTACTTC.

This clonotype was found many times. This rearrangement joins TRBV12-3 or TRBV12-4 to TRBJ1-1, with D possibly being TRBD1 (6 bases). The CDR3 has 14 amino acids. V was trimmed by 3 bases and J by 3 bases, leaving 11 bases between them. The CDR3 coding sequence is TGTGCCAGCAGTTTGAGGGGGATTCACACTGAAGCTTTCTTT. Protein sequence: CASSLRGIHTEAFF.

This clonotype was counted ten times or more. The chain combines TRBV28 with TRBJ1-5; D gene uncertain. Trimming removed 2 bases from V and 2 bases from J, with 16 bases in between. Germline loops: CDR1 MDHEN, CDR2 SYDVKM. CDR3 size: 17 residues. The CDR3 nucleotides are TGTGCCAGCAGTTTAAGTAAGGCAATTCGACGCAATCAGCCCCAGCATTTT. It is translated as CASSLSKAIRRNQPQHF.

The genes are TRBV12-3 or TRBV12-4 and TRBJ1-1; D gene uncertain. This CDR3 spans 13 amino acids. V was pared by 7 bases and J by 1 base, with 10 bases between. CDR3 in amino acids: CASTSTRNTEAFF. The CDR3 bases are TGTGCCAGCACTTCGACGCGGAACACTGAAGCTTTCTTT.

This clonotype has at least ten counts. This chain links TRBV2 with TRBJ2-5, with D possibly TRBD1 on 5 matching bases. This CDR3 spans 13 amino acids. Trimming removed 8 bases at V and 2 bases at J, with 12 bases between. Germline V lookup: CDR1 SNHLY, CDR2 FYNNEI. CDR3 sequence: CASEAGNQETQYF. The CDR3 nucleotides are TGTGCCAGCGAAGCAGGGAATCAAGAGACCCAGTACTTC. Complete variable domain (other parts from reference TRBV2 and TRBJ2-5): EPEVTQTPSHQVTQMGQEVILRCVPISNHLYFYWYRQILGQKVEFLVSFYNNEISEKSEIFDDQFSVERPDGSNFTLKIRSTKLEDSAMYFCASEAGNQETQYFGPGTRLLVL.